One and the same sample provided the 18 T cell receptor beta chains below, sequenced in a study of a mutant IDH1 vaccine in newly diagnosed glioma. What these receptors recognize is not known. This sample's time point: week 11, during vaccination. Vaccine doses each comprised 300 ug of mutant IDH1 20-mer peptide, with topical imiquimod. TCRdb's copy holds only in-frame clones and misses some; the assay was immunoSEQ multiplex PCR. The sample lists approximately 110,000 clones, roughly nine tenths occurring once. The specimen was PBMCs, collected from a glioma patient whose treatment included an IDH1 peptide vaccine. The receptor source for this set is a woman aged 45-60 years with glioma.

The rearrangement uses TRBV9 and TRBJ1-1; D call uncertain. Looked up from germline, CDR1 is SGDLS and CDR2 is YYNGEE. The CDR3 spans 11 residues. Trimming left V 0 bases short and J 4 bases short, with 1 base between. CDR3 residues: CASSVVTEAFF. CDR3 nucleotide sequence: TGTGCCAGCAGCGTAGTCACTGAAGCTTTCTTT.

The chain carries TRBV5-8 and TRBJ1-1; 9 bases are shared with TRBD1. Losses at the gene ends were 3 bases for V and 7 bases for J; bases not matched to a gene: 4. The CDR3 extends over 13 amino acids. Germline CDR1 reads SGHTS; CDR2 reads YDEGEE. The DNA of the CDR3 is TGTGCCAGCAGCTACGGGACAGGGTTTGAAGCTTTCTTT. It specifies CASSYGTGFEAFF.

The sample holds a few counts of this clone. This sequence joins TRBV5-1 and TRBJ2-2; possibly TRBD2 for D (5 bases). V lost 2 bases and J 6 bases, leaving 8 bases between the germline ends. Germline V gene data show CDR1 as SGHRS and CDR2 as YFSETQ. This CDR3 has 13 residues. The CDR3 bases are TGCGCCAGCAGCTTCGGGGATCCCGGGGAGCTGTTTTTT. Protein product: CASSFGDPGELFF.

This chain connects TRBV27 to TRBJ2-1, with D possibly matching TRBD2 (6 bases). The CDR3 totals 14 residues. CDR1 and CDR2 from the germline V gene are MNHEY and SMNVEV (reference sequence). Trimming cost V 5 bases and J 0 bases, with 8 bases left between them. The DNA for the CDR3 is TGTGCCAGCAGTCGGGGGACCTCCTACAATGAGCAGTTCTTC. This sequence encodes CASSRGTSYNEQFF.

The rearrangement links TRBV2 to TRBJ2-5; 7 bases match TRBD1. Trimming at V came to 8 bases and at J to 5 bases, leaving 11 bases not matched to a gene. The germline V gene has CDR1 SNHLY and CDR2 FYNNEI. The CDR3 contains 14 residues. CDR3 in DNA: TGTGCCAGCGGGCAGGGGGAGATGCGTGAGACCCAGTACTTC. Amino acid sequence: CASGQGEMRETQYF. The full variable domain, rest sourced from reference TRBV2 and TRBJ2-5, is EPEVTQTPSHQVTQMGQEVILRCVPISNHLYFYWYRQILGQKVEFLVSFYNNEISEKSEIFDDQFSVERPDGSNFTLKIRSTKLEDSAMYFCASGQGEMRETQYFGPGTRLLVL.

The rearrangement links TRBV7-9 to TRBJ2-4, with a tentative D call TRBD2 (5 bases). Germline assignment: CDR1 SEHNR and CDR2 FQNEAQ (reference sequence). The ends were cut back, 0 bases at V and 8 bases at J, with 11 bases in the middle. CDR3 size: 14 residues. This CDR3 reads CASSLAGSGYIQYF. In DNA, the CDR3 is TGTGCCAGCAGCTTAGCGGGATCGGGGTACATTCAGTACTTC. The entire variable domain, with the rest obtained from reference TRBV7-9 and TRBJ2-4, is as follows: DTGVSQNPRHKITKRGQNVTFRCDPISEHNRLYWYRQTLGQGPEFLTYFQNEAQLEKSRLLSDRFSAERPKGSFSTLEIQRTEQGDSAMYLCASSLAGSGYIQYFGAGTRLSVL.

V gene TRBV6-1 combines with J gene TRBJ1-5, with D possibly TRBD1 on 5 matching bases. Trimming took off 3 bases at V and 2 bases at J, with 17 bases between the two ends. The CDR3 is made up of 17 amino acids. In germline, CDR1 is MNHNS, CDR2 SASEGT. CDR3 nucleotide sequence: TGTGCCAGCAGTGATCCCCCCGGGGGAGTTCGCAATCAGCCCCAGCATTTT. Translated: CASSDPPGGVRNQPQHF.

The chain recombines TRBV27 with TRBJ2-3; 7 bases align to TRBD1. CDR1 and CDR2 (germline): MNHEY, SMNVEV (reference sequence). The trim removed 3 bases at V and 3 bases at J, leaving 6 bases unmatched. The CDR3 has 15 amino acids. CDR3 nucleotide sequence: TGTGCCAGCAGTTTTCGACAGGGTAGGACAGATACGCAGTATTTT. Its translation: CASSFRQGRTDTQYF.

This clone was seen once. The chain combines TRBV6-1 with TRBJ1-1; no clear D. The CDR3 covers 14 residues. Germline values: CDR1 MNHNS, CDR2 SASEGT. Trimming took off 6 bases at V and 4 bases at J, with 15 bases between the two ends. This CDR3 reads CASSPRLGITEAFF. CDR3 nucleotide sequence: TGTGCCAGCAGCCCGCGCCTGGGGATCACTGAAGCTTTCTTT.

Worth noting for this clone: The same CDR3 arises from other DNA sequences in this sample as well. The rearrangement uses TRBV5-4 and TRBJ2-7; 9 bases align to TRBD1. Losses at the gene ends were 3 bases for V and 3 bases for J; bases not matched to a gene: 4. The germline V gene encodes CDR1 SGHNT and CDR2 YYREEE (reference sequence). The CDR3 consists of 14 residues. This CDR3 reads CASSSPGQGYEQYF. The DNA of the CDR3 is TGTGCCAGCAGCTCGCCGGGACAGGGCTACGAGCAGTACTTC.

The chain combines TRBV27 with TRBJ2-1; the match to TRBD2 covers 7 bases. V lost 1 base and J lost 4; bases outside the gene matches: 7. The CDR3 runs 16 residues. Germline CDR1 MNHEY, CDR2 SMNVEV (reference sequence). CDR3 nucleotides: TGTGCCAGCAGTTTATTTTCAAGCGGGGAATACAATGAGCAGTTCTTC. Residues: CASSLFSSGEYNEQFF.

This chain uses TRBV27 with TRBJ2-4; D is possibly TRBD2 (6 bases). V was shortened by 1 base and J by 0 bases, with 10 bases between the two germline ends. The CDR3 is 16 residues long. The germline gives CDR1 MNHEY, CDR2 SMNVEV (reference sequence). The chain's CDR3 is CASSLLGREAKNIQYF. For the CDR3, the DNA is TGTGCCAGCAGTTTATTAGGGCGGGAAGCCAAAAACATTCAGTACTTC.

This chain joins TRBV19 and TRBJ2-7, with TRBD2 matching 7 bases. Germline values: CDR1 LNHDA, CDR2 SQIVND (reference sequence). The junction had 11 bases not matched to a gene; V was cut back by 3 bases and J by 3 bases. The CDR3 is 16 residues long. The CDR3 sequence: CASSIFDRTRFYEQYF. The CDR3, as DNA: TGTGCCAGTAGTATTTTCGATCGGACTAGGTTCTACGAGCAGTACTTC.

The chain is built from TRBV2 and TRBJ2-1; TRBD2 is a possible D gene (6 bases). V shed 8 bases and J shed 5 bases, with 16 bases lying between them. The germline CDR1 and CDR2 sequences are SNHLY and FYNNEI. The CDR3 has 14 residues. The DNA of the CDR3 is TGTGCCAGCGTCTCCGGGGGAGGTCACAATGAGCAGTTCTTC. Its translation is CASVSGGGHNEQFF.

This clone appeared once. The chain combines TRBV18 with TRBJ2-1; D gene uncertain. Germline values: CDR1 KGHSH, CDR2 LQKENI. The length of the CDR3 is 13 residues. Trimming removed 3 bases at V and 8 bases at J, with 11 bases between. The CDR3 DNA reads TGTGCCAGCTCACCGGGATTTTCCGATGAGCAGTTCTTC. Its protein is CASSPGFSDEQFF.

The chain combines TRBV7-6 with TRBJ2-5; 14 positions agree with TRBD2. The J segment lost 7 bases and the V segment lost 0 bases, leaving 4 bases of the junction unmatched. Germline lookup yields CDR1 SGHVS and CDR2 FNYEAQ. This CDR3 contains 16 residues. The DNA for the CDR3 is TGTGCCAGCAGCTTAGCGCAAGGACTAGCGGGAGGGACCCAGTACTTC. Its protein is CASSLAQGLAGGTQYF.

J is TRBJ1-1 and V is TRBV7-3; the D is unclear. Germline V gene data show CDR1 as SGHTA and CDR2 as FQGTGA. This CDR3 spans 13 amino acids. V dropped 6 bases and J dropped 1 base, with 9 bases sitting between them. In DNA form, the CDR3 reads TGTGCCAGCAGGGAGGGTCGGAACACTGAAGCTTTCTTT. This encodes CASREGRNTEAFF.

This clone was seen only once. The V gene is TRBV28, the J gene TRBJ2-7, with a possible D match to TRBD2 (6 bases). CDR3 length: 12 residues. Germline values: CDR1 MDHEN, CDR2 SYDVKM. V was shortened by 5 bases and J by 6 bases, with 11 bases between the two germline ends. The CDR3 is CASSSPGVEQYF. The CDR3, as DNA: TGTGCCAGCAGTAGCCCGGGGGTCGAGCAGTACTTC.